Below, one T cell receptor (beta chain) is given with its context. This sample is part of a study of blood T cell repertoires in COVID-19. The CDR3 is 16 residues long. J lost 5 bases, V lost 1 base, and 10 bases had no gene match. Germline CDR1 reads SGHTA; CDR2 reads FQGNSA. In the original analysis: Amplified reference gene primers provided the basis for estimating nucleated cell counts. Profiling relied on immunoSEQ multiplex PCR, and the TCRdb table lists in-frame clones only, not all of them. D and trimming were read from the DNA, whereas the V and J calls and clone size are those reported in that table. The table has 75,000 to 95,000 clones, around four fifths seen once.

The chain joins TRBV7-2 to TRBJ2-7; 8 nucleotides align to TRBD1. The sample comprised peripheral blood. This receptor was identified in a man aged 50 to 59 with acute or convalescent COVID-19. The CDR3 reads CASSLEVGRGLHEQYF. The CDR3 DNA follows: TGTGCCAGCAGCTTAGAGGTCGGCAGGGGGCTCCACGAGCAGTACTTC. The entire variable domain, with the rest obtained from reference TRBV7-2 and TRBJ2-7, is as follows: GAGVSQSPSNKVTEKGKDVELRCDPISGHTALYWYRQSLGQGLEFLIYFQGNSAPDKSGLPSDRFSAERTGGSVSTLTIQRTQQEDSAVYLCASSLEVGRGLHEQYFGPGTRLTVT.